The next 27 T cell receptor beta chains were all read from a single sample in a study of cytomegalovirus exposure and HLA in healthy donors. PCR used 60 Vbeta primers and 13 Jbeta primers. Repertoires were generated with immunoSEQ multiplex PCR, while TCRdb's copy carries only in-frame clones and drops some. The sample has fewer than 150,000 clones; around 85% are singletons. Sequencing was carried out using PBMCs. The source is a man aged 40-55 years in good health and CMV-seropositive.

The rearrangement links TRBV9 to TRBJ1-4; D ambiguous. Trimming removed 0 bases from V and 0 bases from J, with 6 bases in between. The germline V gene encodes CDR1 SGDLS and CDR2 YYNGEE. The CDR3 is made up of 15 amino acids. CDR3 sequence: CASSVGGATNEKLFF. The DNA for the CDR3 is TGTGCCAGCAGCGTAGGAGGAGCAACTAATGAAAAACTGTTTTTT.

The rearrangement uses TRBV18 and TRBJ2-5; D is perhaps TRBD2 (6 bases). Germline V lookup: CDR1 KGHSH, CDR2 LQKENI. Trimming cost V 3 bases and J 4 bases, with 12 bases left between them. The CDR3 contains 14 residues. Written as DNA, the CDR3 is TGTGCCAGCTCACCGGGCCCCGGGGGAGAGACCCAGTACTTC. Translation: CASSPGPGGETQYF.

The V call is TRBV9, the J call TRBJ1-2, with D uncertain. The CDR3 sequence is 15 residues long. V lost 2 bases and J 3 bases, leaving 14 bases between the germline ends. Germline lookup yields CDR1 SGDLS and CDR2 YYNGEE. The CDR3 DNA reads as TGTGCCAGCAGCGTCGCCCCGACACCCTACTATGGCTACACCTTC. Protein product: CASSVAPTPYYGYTF.

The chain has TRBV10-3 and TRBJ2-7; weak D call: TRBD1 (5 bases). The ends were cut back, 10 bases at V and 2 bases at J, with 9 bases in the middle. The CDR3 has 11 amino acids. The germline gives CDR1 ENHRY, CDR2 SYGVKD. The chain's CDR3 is CATGQAYEQYF. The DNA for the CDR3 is TGTGCCACCGGACAAGCCTACGAGCAGTACTTC.

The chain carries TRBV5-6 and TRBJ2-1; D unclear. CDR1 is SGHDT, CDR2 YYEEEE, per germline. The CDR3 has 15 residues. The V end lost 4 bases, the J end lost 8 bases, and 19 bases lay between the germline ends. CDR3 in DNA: TGTGCCAGCAGCCCTGGAGCTAGGAGACGGGATGAGCAGTTCTTC. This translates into CASSPGARRRDEQFF. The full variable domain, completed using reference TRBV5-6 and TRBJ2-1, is DAGVTQSPTHLIKTRGQQVTLRCSPKSGHDTVSWYQQALGQGPQFIFQYYEEEERQRGNFPDRFSGHQFPNYSSELNVNALLLGDSALYLCASSPGARRRDEQFFGPGTRLTVL.

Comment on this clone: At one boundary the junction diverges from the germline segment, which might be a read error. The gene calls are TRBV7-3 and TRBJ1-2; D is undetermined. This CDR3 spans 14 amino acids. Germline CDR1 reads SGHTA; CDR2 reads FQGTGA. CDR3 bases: TGTGCCAGCAGCTTAACGGACGGTGACTATGGCTATACCTTC. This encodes CASSLTDGDYGYTF. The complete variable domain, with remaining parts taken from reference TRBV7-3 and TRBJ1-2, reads GAGVSQTPSNKVTEKGKYVELRCDPISGHTALYWYRQSLGQGPEFLIYFQGTGAADDSGLPNDRFFAVRPEGSVSTLKIQRTERGDSAVYLCASSLTDGDYGYTFGSGTRLTVV.

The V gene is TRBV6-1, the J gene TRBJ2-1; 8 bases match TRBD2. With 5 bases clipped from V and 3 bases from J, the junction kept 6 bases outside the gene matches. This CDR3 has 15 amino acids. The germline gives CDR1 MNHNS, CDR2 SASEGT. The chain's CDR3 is CASSSGRGHYNEQFF. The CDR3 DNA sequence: TGTGCCAGCAGTAGCGGGAGAGGGCACTACAATGAGCAGTTCTTC.

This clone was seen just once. The CDR3 nucleotides read TGTGCCATCAGTGAGTCTTTGGGGACTAGCGGGCGCACCTACAATGAGCAGTTCTTC. Translated, it gives CAISESLGTSGRTYNEQFF. The J gene is TRBJ2-1, the V gene TRBV10-3, with TRBD2 matching 12 bases. Trimming cost V 0 bases and J 2 bases; bases outside gene matches: 8. Germline-derived CDR1 and CDR2 are ENHRY and SYGVKD. The length of the CDR3 is 19 residues.

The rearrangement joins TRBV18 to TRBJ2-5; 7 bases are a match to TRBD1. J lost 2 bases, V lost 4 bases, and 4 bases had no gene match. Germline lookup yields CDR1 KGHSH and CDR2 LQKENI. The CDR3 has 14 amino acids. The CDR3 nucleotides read TGTGCCAGCTCACTAGGACAGGATCAAGAGACCCAGTACTTC. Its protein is CASSLGQDQETQYF.

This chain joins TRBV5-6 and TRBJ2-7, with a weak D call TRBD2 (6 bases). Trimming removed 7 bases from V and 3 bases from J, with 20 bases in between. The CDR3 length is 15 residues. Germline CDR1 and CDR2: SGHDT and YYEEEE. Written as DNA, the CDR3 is TGTGCCAGCTTCGGGGTAGCGGAAGGGAGCTACGAGCAGTACTTC. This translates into CASFGVAEGSYEQYF.

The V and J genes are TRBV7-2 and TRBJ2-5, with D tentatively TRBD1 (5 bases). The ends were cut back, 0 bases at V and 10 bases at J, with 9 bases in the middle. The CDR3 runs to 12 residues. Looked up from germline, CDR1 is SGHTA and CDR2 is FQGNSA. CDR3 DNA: TGTGCCAGCAGCTTAGCTGCAGGGTTCCAGTACTTC. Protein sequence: CASSLAAGFQYF. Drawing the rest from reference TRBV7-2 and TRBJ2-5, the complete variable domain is GAGVSQSPSNKVTEKGKDVELRCDPISGHTALYWYRQSLGQGLEFLIYFQGNSAPDKSGLPSDRFSAERTGGSVSTLTIQRTQQEDSAVYLCASSLAAGFQYFGPGTRLLVL.

The CDR3, as DNA: TGTGCCAGCAGGGACACCTATAATTCACCCCTCCACTTT. This gives the protein CASRDTYNSPLHF. The chain joins TRBV6-5 to TRBJ1-6, with D possibly TRBD1 on 5 matching bases. V shed 6 bases and J shed 2 bases, with 5 bases lying between them. The CDR3 is 13 amino acids. Germline loops: CDR1 MNHEY, CDR2 SVGAGI.

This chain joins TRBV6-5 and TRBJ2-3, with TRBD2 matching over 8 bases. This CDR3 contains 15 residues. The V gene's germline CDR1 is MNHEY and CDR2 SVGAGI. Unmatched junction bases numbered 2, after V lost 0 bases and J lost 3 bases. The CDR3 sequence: CASSYSGRGTDTQYF. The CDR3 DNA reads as TGTGCCAGCAGTTACTCCGGGAGGGGGACAGATACGCAGTATTTT.

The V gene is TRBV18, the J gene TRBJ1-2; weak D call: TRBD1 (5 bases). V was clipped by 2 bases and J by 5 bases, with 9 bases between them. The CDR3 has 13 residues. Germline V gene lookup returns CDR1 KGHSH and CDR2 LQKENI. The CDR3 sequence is CASSPSGAYGYTF. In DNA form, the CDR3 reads TGTGCCAGCTCACCATCTGGGGCTTATGGCTACACCTTC.

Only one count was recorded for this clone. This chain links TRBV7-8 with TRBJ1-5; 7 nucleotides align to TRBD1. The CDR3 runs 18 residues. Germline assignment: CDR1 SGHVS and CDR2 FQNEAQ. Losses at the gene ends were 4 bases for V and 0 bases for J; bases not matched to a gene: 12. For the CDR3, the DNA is TGTGCCAGCAGCTCTGGACAGGCCCTCACCGTTAGCAATCAGCCCCAGCATTTT. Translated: CASSSGQALTVSNQPQHF.

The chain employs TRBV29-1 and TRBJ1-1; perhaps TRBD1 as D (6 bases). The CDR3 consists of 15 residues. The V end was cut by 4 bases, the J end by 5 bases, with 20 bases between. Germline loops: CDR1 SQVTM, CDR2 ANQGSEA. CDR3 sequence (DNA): TGCAGCGTTGGGGGGTTGCAGGGGCGGGGGACTGAAGCTTTCTTT. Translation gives CSVGGLQGRGTEAFF.

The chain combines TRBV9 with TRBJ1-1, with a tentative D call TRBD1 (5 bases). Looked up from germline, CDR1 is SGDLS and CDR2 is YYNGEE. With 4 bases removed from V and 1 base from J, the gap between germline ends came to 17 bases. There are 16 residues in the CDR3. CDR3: CASSTQEGLPNTEAFF. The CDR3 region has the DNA TGTGCCAGCAGCACCCAGGAGGGACTTCCGAACACTGAAGCTTTCTTT.

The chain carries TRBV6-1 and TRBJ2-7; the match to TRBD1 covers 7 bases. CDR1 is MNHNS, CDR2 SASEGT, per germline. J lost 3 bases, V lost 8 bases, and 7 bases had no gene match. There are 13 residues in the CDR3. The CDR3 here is CASSRQGLYEQYF. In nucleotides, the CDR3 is TGTGCCAGCTCTCGACAGGGCCTCTACGAGCAGTACTTC.

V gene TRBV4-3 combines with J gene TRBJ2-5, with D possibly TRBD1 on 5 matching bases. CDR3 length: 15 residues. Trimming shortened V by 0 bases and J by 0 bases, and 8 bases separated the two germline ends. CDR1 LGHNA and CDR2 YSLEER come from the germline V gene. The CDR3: CASSQDRQNQETQYF. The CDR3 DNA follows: TGCGCCAGCAGCCAAGATAGACAGAACCAAGAGACCCAGTACTTC.

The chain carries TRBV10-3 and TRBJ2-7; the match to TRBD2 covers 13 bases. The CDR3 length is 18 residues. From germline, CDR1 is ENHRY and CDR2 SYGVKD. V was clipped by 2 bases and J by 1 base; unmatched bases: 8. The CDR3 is CAISEGLAGAVPSYEQYF. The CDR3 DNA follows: TGTGCCATCAGTGAGGGACTAGCGGGAGCGGTTCCATCCTACGAGCAGTACTTC.

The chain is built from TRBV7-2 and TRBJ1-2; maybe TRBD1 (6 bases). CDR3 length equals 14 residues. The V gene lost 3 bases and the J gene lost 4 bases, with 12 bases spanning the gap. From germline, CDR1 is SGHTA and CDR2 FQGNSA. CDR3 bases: TGTGCCAGCAGCTTCGGTTTGGGGGCCTATGGCTACACCTTC. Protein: CASSFGLGAYGYTF.

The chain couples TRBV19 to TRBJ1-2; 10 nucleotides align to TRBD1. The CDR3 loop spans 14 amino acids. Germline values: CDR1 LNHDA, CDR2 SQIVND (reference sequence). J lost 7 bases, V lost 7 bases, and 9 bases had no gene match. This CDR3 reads CASTTTGGASGYTF. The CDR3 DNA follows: TGTGCCAGTACTACGACAGGGGGCGCCTCTGGCTACACCTTC.

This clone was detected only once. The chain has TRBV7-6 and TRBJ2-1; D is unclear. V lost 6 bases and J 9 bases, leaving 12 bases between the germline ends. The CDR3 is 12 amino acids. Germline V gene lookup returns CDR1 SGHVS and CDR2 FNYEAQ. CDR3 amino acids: CASSTPASEQFF. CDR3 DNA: TGTGCCAGCAGTACCCCAGCTAGTGAGCAGTTCTTC.

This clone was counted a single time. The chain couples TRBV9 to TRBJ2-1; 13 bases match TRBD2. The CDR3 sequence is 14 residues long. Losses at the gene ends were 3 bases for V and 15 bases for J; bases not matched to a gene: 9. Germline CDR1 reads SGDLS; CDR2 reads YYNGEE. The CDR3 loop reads CASSEGLAGITPFF. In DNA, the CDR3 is TGTGCCAGCAGCGAGGGACTAGCGGGGATAACCCCGTTCTTC.

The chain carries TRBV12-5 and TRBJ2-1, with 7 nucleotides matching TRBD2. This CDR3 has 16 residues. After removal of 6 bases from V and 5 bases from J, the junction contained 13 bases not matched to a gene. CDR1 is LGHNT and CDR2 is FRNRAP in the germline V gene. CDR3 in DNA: TGTGCTAGTGGAACAGCTAGCGGAGCCGTAAACAATGAGCAGTTCTTC. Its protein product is CASGTASGAVNNEQFF.

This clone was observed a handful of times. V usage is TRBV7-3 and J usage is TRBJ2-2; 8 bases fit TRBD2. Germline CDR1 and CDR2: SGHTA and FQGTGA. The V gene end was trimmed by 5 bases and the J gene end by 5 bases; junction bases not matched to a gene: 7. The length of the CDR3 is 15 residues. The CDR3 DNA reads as TGTGCCAGCAGCGCCTTAGCGGGGCTTACCGGGGAGCTGTTTTTT. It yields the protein CASSALAGLTGELFF.

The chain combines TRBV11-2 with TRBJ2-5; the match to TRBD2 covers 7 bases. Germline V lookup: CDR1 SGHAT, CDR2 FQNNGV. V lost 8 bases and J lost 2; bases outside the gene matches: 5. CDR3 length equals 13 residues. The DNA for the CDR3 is TGTGCCAGCCGCTCGGGGGGACAAGAGACCCAGTACTTC. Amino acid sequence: CASRSGGQETQYF.